A selection of T cell receptor beta chains follows, all from one sample in a study of T cell responses to AZD1222 COVID-19 vaccine. Repertoires were generated with immunoSEQ multiplex PCR, while TCRdb's copy carries only in-frame clones and drops some. In the table there are 140,000 to 150,000 clones, more than 70% of which are singletons. Sequencing used peripheral blood, obtained 28 days after the second AZD1222 dose. The receptors were sampled from an adult who received the AZD1222 COVID-19 vaccine. Both conserved end residues are part of each CDR3. A D gene is named only where the DNA matches it firmly. Clone size is given for some rows only: seen once, a few or many times, or a class if the clone is expanded.

clone size: -
D gene: -
J gene: TRBJ1-6
V gene: TRBV11-2
CDR3 DNA: TGTGCCAGCAGCTTGCTCTATAGTTCACCCCTCCACTTT
CDR3 protein: CASSLLYSSPLHF

clone size: few
D gene: TRBD1
J gene: TRBJ1-1
V gene: TRBV2
CDR3 DNA: TGTGCCAGCAGGACCCGACAGGGATTGTACACTGAAGCTTTCTTT
CDR3 protein: CASRTRQGLYTEAFF

clone size: -
D gene: -
J gene: TRBJ2-3
V gene: TRBV5-4
CDR3 DNA: TGTGCCAGCAGCTTGGGAACAACTAGTTTTGCGCAGTATTTT
CDR3 protein: CASSLGTTSFAQYF

clone size: -
D gene: -
J gene: TRBJ2-3
V gene: TRBV28
CDR3 DNA: TGTGCCAGCAGCCAGGTTTACGGGGGCGAAACAGATACGCAGTATTTT
CDR3 protein: CASSQVYGGETDTQYF

clone size: -
D gene: -
J gene: TRBJ1-3
V gene: TRBV7-2
CDR3 DNA: TGTGCCAGCAGCTTATTAGAGGTGGGGCTGAGCTCTGGAAACACCATATATTTT
CDR3 protein: CASSLLEVGLSSGNTIYF

clone size: -
D gene: TRBD1
J gene: TRBJ1-5
V gene: TRBV15
CDR3 DNA: TGTGCCACCAGCAGGGACAGGGCCCAGCCCCAGCATTTT
CDR3 protein: CATSRDRAQPQHF

clone size: once
D gene: -
J gene: TRBJ1-1
V gene: TRBV6-4
CDR3 DNA: TGTGCCAGCAGTGACTTTGGAGGTAACACTGAAGCTTTCTTT
CDR3 protein: CASSDFGGNTEAFF

clone size: once
D gene: -
J gene: TRBJ1-2
V gene: TRBV3-1/TRBV3-2
CDR3 DNA: TGTGCCAGCAGCCAACTCGGCAATAGCGGCTACACCTTC
CDR3 protein: CASSQLGNSGYTF

clone size: -
D gene: -
J gene: TRBJ1-6
V gene: TRBV30
CDR3 DNA: TGTGCCTGGACACCCCCACTACCGGGACGTAGCACCCTCCACTTT
CDR3 protein: CAWTPPLPGRSTLHF

clone size: -
D gene: -
J gene: TRBJ2-1
V gene: TRBV14
CDR3 DNA: TGTGCCAGCAGCCACCTCAGGGAAAGGAGTTACAATGAGCAGTTCTTC
CDR3 protein: CASSHLRERSYNEQFF

clone size: -
D gene: -
J gene: TRBJ1-1
V gene: TRBV7-9
CDR3 DNA: TGTGCCAGCAGCTTAGAGGGGGGAAACACTGAAGCTTTCTTT
CDR3 protein: CASSLEGGNTEAFF

clone size: -
D gene: -
J gene: TRBJ2-3
V gene: TRBV6-6
CDR3 DNA: TGTGCCAGCAGTCTCTATCTCCAGGGGGGGCGGACAGATACGCAGTATTTT
CDR3 protein: CASSLYLQGGRTDTQYF

clone size: -
D gene: -
J gene: TRBJ1-2
V gene: TRBV11-2
CDR3 DNA: TGTGCCAGCAGCTTCGCACCCGAGGGAACGAATCATAATGGCTACACCTTC
CDR3 protein: CASSFAPEGTNHNGYTF

clone size: few
D gene: -
J gene: TRBJ1-4
V gene: TRBV3-1/TRBV3-2
CDR3 DNA: TGTGCCAGCTCCGAAGGGGGGGCAGGAACTAATGAAAAACTGTTTTTT
CDR3 protein: CASSEGGAGTNEKLFF

clone size: once
D gene: -
J gene: TRBJ1-3
V gene: TRBV19
CDR3 DNA: TGTGCCTCAGTCCGGGGGCAGGGAACCTCTGGAAACACCATATATTTT
CDR3 protein: CASVRGQGTSGNTIYF

clone size: -
D gene: -
J gene: TRBJ1-1
V gene: TRBV7-2
CDR3 DNA: TGTGCCAGCAGCTTAGCGAGGACAGTGAACACTGAAGCTTTCTTT
CDR3 protein: CASSLARTVNTEAFF

clone size: once
D gene: -
J gene: TRBJ1-2
V gene: TRBV28
CDR3 DNA: TGTGCCAGCAATAACCAGGGGTTGGGGGTCTATGGCTACACCTTC
CDR3 protein: CASNNQGLGVYGYTF

clone size: once
D gene: -
J gene: TRBJ1-6
V gene: TRBV28
CDR3 DNA: TGTGCCAGCAGTTTACCAGGGTATAATTCACCCCTCCACTTT
CDR3 protein: CASSLPGYNSPLHF

clone size: -
D gene: TRBD1
J gene: TRBJ1-1
V gene: TRBV10-3
CDR3 DNA: TGTGCCATAGGAACGACAGGGAGTGACACTGAAGCTTTCTTT
CDR3 protein: CAIGTTGSDTEAFF

clone size: -
D gene: TRBD2
J gene: TRBJ2-7
V gene: TRBV6-5
CDR3 DNA: TGTGCCAGCAGGGGGGGACTAGCGGGGCCCTACGAGCAGTACTTC
CDR3 protein: CASRGGLAGPYEQYF

clone size: -
D gene: -
J gene: TRBJ1-1
V gene: TRBV4-2
CDR3 DNA: TGTGCCAGCAGCCCAACTACCACCGGGAAGAACACTGAAGCTTTCTTT
CDR3 protein: CASSPTTTGKNTEAFF

clone size: -
D gene: -
J gene: TRBJ2-2
V gene: TRBV9
CDR3 DNA: TGTGCCAGCGAGGACCGTTATTCCGGGGAGCTGTTTTTT
CDR3 protein: CASEDRYSGELFF

clone size: -
D gene: -
J gene: TRBJ1-1
V gene: TRBV30
CDR3 DNA: TGTGCCTGGAGTGTACTGACAGGGAACACTGAAGCTTTCTTT
CDR3 protein: CAWSVLTGNTEAFF

clone size: -
D gene: -
J gene: TRBJ2-3
V gene: TRBV11-3
CDR3 DNA: TGTGCCAGCAGTTCTAATGACGGATTCTCTAGCACAGATACGCAGTATTTT
CDR3 protein: CASSSNDGFSSTDTQYF

clone size: -
D gene: -
J gene: TRBJ2-3
V gene: TRBV15
CDR3 DNA: TGTGCCACCAGCAGAGATCTCGTGGGGGCTGGGGATACGCAGTATTTT
CDR3 protein: CATSRDLVGAGDTQYF

clone size: once
D gene: TRBD2
J gene: TRBJ2-7
V gene: TRBV5-1
CDR3 DNA: TGCGCCAGCAGCTTGGGACTTCTAGCGGAAGCTTACGAGCAGTACTTC
CDR3 protein: CASSLGLLAEAYEQYF

clone size: -
D gene: -
J gene: TRBJ1-1
V gene: TRBV18
CDR3 DNA: TGTGCCAGCTCCCTTAGACAGGACGGGGAAGCTTTCTTT
CDR3 protein: CASSLRQDGEAFF

clone size: -
D gene: -
J gene: TRBJ2-7
V gene: TRBV5-6
CDR3 DNA: TGTGCCAGCAGCGTGATGCTAGCTCTGGGCTCCTACGAGCAGTACTTC
CDR3 protein: CASSVMLALGSYEQYF

clone size: -
D gene: -
J gene: TRBJ2-7
V gene: TRBV7-9
CDR3 DNA: TGTGCCAGCAGTCCAGATCGAGGGCAGCCCGTACCCTACGAGCAGTACTTC
CDR3 protein: CASSPDRGQPVPYEQYF

clone size: -
D gene: TRBD2
J gene: TRBJ2-5
V gene: TRBV5-1
CDR3 DNA: TGCGCCAGCAGCAACGGACTAGCGGGGGGCCACCAAGAGACCCAGTACTTC
CDR3 protein: CASSNGLAGGHQETQYF

clone size: -
D gene: TRBD1
J gene: TRBJ2-6
V gene: TRBV7-6
CDR3 DNA: TGTGCCAGCAGCTTAGTGTCCCCGGGACAGGGAAGGCCTGGGGCCAACGTCCTGACTTTC
CDR3 protein: CASSLVSPGQGRPGANVLTF

clone size: few
D gene: TRBD1
J gene: TRBJ1-3
V gene: TRBV7-7
CDR3 DNA: TGCCGAAGGGGAGGGACAGGGGGTACCAACTCTGGAAACACCATATATTTT
CDR3 protein: CRRGGTGGTNSGNTIYF

clone size: -
D gene: TRBD2
J gene: TRBJ2-1
V gene: TRBV27
CDR3 DNA: TGTGCCAGCAGTTCCCCGTCCTTGCGGGGGGGCCCTAATGAGCAGTTCTTC
CDR3 protein: CASSSPSLRGGPNEQFF

clone size: -
D gene: -
J gene: TRBJ1-1
V gene: TRBV4-1
CDR3 DNA: TGCGCCAGCAGCCAAGGGCCGGGGAACACTGAAGCTTTCTTT
CDR3 protein: CASSQGPGNTEAFF

clone size: few
D gene: TRBD1
J gene: TRBJ1-2
V gene: TRBV6-5
CDR3 DNA: TGTGCCAGCAGTTCCGTTCGACAGGGGAGGGGATATGGCTACACCTTC
CDR3 protein: CASSSVRQGRGYGYTF

clone size: -
D gene: -
J gene: TRBJ2-3
V gene: TRBV6-5
CDR3 DNA: TGTGCCAGCAGTTACGGGGGACTCCAATCCACAGATACGCAGTATTTT
CDR3 protein: CASSYGGLQSTDTQYF

clone size: -
D gene: TRBD1
J gene: TRBJ1-2
V gene: TRBV19
CDR3 DNA: TGTGCCAGTAGTATAAAACCCCCTGAGTCCAGGGGGGATGGCTACACCTTC
CDR3 protein: CASSIKPPESRGDGYTF

clone size: -
D gene: TRBD2
J gene: TRBJ2-3
V gene: TRBV7-6
CDR3 DNA: TGTGCCAGCAGCTTAGGGTCCACTAGCGGGGGGGCAGTAGATACGCAGTATTTT
CDR3 protein: CASSLGSTSGGAVDTQYF

clone size: -
D gene: -
J gene: TRBJ1-2
V gene: TRBV4-2
CDR3 DNA: TGTGCCAGCAGCCAAGCGGTACAGGGCTATGGCTACACCTTC
CDR3 protein: CASSQAVQGYGYTF

clone size: -
D gene: -
J gene: TRBJ1-6
V gene: TRBV6-5
CDR3 DNA: TGTGCCAGCAGTTACAGGGGGGATAATTCACCCCTCCACTTT
CDR3 protein: CASSYRGDNSPLHF

clone size: -
D gene: -
J gene: TRBJ1-2
V gene: TRBV5-4
CDR3 DNA: TGTGCCAGCAGCTTGGGCGGGCAGGGTAACTATGGCTACACCTTC
CDR3 protein: CASSLGGQGNYGYTF

clone size: once
D gene: -
J gene: TRBJ2-3
V gene: TRBV19
CDR3 DNA: TGTGCCACCGGAACCCTAGTGCGCACAGATACGCAGTATTTT
CDR3 protein: CATGTLVRTDTQYF

clone size: -
D gene: -
J gene: TRBJ2-7
V gene: TRBV5-4
CDR3 DNA: TGTGCCAGCAGCTTGGGGTACGAGCAGTACTTC
CDR3 protein: CASSLGYEQYF

clone size: -
D gene: -
J gene: TRBJ1-1
V gene: TRBV10-1
CDR3 DNA: TGCGCCAGCAGTGGGGCCTCCGGGGACACTGAAGCTTTCTTT
CDR3 protein: CASSGASGDTEAFF

clone size: few
D gene: -
J gene: TRBJ1-6
V gene: TRBV13
CDR3 DNA: TGTGCCAGCAGCCTAGCCGCCACCGGGTCCCTCCACTTT
CDR3 protein: CASSLAATGSLHF

clone size: -
D gene: -
J gene: TRBJ2-1
V gene: TRBV11-3
CDR3 DNA: TGTGCCAGCAGCTCAGAGGCACAGGGAGGGGGCAATGAGCAGTTCTTC
CDR3 protein: CASSSEAQGGGNEQFF

clone size: -
D gene: TRBD2
J gene: TRBJ2-1
V gene: TRBV12-5
CDR3 DNA: TGTGCTAGTGGCCCAGATCGACTAGCGGGAGTTAGGCAGTTCTTC
CDR3 protein: CASGPDRLAGVRQFF

clone size: few
D gene: -
J gene: TRBJ1-1
V gene: TRBV5-1
CDR3 DNA: TGCGCCAGCAGCTTGGTTGGCAGACTCGAAGCTTTCTTT
CDR3 protein: CASSLVGRLEAFF

clone size: -
D gene: -
J gene: TRBJ1-1
V gene: TRBV30
CDR3 DNA: TGTGCCTGGAGTGTAGAGGGTTACACTGAAGCTTTCTTT
CDR3 protein: CAWSVEGYTEAFF

clone size: -
D gene: -
J gene: TRBJ1-2
V gene: TRBV3-1/TRBV3-2
CDR3 DNA: TGTGCCAGCAGCCAAGATTTCAAGTATGGCTACACCTTC
CDR3 protein: CASSQDFKYGYTF

clone size: -
D gene: -
J gene: TRBJ1-1
V gene: TRBV29-1
CDR3 DNA: TGCAGCGTTAAGCCCAAGCTCCGGATGAACACTGAAGCTTTCTTT
CDR3 protein: CSVKPKLRMNTEAFF

clone size: -
D gene: TRBD2
J gene: TRBJ2-3
V gene: TRBV5-8
CDR3 DNA: TGTGCCAGCAGCCCCTGGACTAGTGCTAGCACAGATACGCAGTATTTT
CDR3 protein: CASSPWTSASTDTQYF

clone size: -
D gene: -
J gene: TRBJ2-2
V gene: TRBV7-2
CDR3 DNA: TGTGCCAGCAGCTTACCCCCAAGGACCGGGGAGCTGTTTTTT
CDR3 protein: CASSLPPRTGELFF